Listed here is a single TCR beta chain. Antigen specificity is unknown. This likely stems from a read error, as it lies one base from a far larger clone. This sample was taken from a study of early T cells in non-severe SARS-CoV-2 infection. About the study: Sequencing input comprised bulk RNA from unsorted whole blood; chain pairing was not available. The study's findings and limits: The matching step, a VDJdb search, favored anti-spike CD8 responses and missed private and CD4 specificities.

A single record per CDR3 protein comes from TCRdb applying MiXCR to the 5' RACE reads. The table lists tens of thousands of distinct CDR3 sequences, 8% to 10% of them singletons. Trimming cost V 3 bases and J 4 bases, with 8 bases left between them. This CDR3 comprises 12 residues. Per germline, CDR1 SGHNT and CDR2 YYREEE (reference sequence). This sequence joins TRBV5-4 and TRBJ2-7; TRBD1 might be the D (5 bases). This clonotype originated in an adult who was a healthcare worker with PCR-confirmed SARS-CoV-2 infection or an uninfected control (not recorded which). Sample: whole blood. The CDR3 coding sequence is TGTGCCAGCAGCTCTAGGGGTTACGAGCAGTACTTC. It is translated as CASSSRGYEQYF.